One sample yielded the 21 T cell receptor beta chains listed below, sequenced in a study of blood T cell repertoires in COVID-19. Sequencing was performed with immunoSEQ multiplex PCR; in TCRdb, only in-frame clones are kept and a portion is missing. The data hold about 290,000 clones, with over 85% observed a single time. Sequenced input: peripheral blood. These receptor sequences come from a woman in her 30s with COVID-19, enrolled during active disease.

J is TRBJ2-1 and V is TRBV12-3 or TRBV12-4, with TRBD2 as a possible D gene (6 bases). There are 12 residues in the CDR3. Trimming took off 7 bases at V and 15 bases at J, with 19 bases between the two ends. The CDR3 DNA reads TGTGCCAGCAATCCAACGCGGGGAACGGTGTTCTTC. Its protein product is CASNPTRGTVFF.

J is TRBJ1-3 and V is TRBV5-1; D ambiguous. There are 15 residues in the CDR3. The ends were cut back, 4 bases at V and 0 bases at J, with 11 bases in the middle. Germline CDR1 and CDR2: SGHRS and YFSETQ. For the CDR3, the DNA is TGCGCCAGCAGCCCGGAGCCTTACTCTGGAAACACCATATATTTT. It codes for CASSPEPYSGNTIYF.

This clone was seen just once. The chain has TRBV6-5 and TRBJ1-1, with D possibly being TRBD1 (5 bases). Germline V gene lookup returns CDR1 MNHEY and CDR2 SVGAGI. The CDR3 is made up of 11 amino acids. V lost 4 bases to trimming and J lost 8 bases, with 8 bases between them. CDR3 amino acids: CASSWSGEAFF. The CDR3 bases are TGTGCCAGCAGTTGGTCAGGGGAAGCTTTCTTT.

The gene calls are TRBV19 and TRBJ1-2; TRBD1 might be the D (5 bases). Between the trimmed V and J ends, which lost 4 bases and 8 bases, there was a span of 17 bases. Germline V gene data show CDR1 as LNHDA and CDR2 as SQIVND (reference sequence). The CDR3 runs to 14 residues. In DNA form, the CDR3 reads TGTGCCAGTAGTAGGGGCGGGACCTTCAGAGGCTACACCTTC. Amino acids: CASSRGGTFRGYTF.

A single count supports this clone. The chain is built from TRBV5-1 and TRBJ2-2, with TRBD2 matching over 9 bases. Germline lookup yields CDR1 SGHRS and CDR2 YFSETQ. V shed 0 bases and J 2 bases; nucleotides not matched to a gene: 8. The CDR3 sequence is 18 residues long. The CDR3 region is CASSLELAGTPNTGELFF. CDR3 DNA sequence: TGCGCCAGCAGCTTGGAACTAGCGGGTACGCCTAACACCGGGGAGCTGTTTTTT. Full variable domain (rest looked up from reference TRBV5-1 and TRBJ2-2): KAGVTQTPRYLIKTRGQQVTLSCSPISGHRSVSWYQQTPGQGLQFLFEYFSETQRNKGNFPGRFSGRQFSNSRSEMNVSTLELGDSALYLCASSLELAGTPNTGELFFGEGSRLTVL.

CDR3 loop: CASSSLAGRGFEAYNEQFF. For the CDR3, the DNA is TGCGCCAGCAGCTCCTTAGCGGGGCGAGGATTTGAAGCCTACAATGAGCAGTTCTTC. The chain couples TRBV5-1 to TRBJ2-1; 8 bases are shared with TRBD2. V lost 3 bases, J lost 2 bases, and 16 bases stayed unmatched. CDR3 size: 19 residues. Germline V gene data show CDR1 as SGHRS and CDR2 as YFSETQ.

The chain links TRBV19 to TRBJ2-1; possible D gene TRBD2, 5 bases. V was cut by 5 bases and J by 3 bases, with 11 bases left in between. CDR1 and CDR2 (germline): LNHDA, SQIVND (reference sequence). The CDR3 contains 14 residues. The CDR3 sequence: CASSSGGHYNEQFF. For the CDR3, the DNA is TGTGCCAGTAGTTCCGGCGGGCACTACAATGAGCAGTTCTTC.

V is TRBV11-3 and J is TRBJ2-1; the D gene is possibly TRBD2 (6 bases). Trimming shortened V by 5 bases and J by 4 bases, and 9 bases separated the two germline ends. Germline V gene lookup returns CDR1 SGHNT and CDR2 YENEEA. This CDR3 has 13 residues. The CDR3 protein is CASSAGSYNEQFF. In DNA, the CDR3 is TGTGCCAGCAGCGCGGGAAGTTACAATGAGCAGTTCTTC.

This clone appeared once. The V and J genes are TRBV3-1 (or the pseudogene TRBV3-2) and TRBJ1-1, with 10 positions matching TRBD1. This CDR3 has 19 amino acids. Germline CDR1 is LGHDT and CDR2 is YNNKEL (reference sequence). Trimming took 2 bases from V and 0 from J; bases not matched to a gene: 12. The CDR3 is CASSQSPPGTGDMNTEAFF. The CDR3 DNA reads as TGTGCCAGCAGCCAATCCCCCCCCGGGACAGGGGATATGAACACTGAAGCTTTCTTT.

The chain couples TRBV5-6 to TRBJ1-1; a weak D match, TRBD1 (6 bases). With 4 bases removed from V and 8 bases from J, the gap between germline ends came to 15 bases. The CDR3 totals 13 residues. Germline V gene sequence: CDR1 SGHDT, CDR2 YYEEEE. Written as DNA, the CDR3 is TGTGCCAGCAGCCCGTTCCCAACAGGGGAAGCTTTCTTT. It codes for CASSPFPTGEAFF.

This chain joins TRBV11-2 and TRBJ2-3; TRBD1 agrees at 8 bases. Germline lookup yields CDR1 SGHAT and CDR2 FQNNGV. With 3 bases clipped from V and 4 bases from J, the junction kept 0 bases outside the gene matches. CDR3 length: 13 amino acids. CDR3 region: CASSFRGPDTQYF. The CDR3 coding sequence is TGTGCCAGCAGCTTCAGGGGGCCAGATACGCAGTATTTT.

The J gene is TRBJ1-4, the V gene TRBV18; D not certain. The CDR3 contains 15 residues. V was clipped by 1 base and J by 6 bases, with 12 bases between them. CDR1 and CDR2 (germline): KGHSH, LQKENI. The CDR3 spells CASSPLRVRDEKLFF. The CDR3 nucleotides are TGTGCCAGCTCACCACTGAGGGTTAGGGATGAAAAACTGTTTTTT.

This chain uses TRBV5-6 with TRBJ1-2, with D maybe TRBD1 (6 bases). Germline V CDR1 and CDR2: SGHDT, YYEEEE. The V end lost 2 bases, the J end lost 8 bases, and 19 bases lay between the germline ends. The CDR3 loop spans 15 amino acids. CDR3 DNA: TGTGCCAGCAGCTTACAGGTGCAGGGGATTCGGGGCTACACCTTC. Translation gives CASSLQVQGIRGYTF. Based on the CDR3 plus reference TRBV5-6 and TRBJ1-2, the full variable domain is DAGVTQSPTHLIKTRGQQVTLRCSPKSGHDTVSWYQQALGQGPQFIFQYYEEEERQRGNFPDRFSGHQFPNYSSELNVNALLLGDSALYLCASSLQVQGIRGYTFGSGTRLTVV.

This chain uses TRBV28 with TRBJ1-1; 8 nucleotides match TRBD1. Germline values: CDR1 MDHEN, CDR2 SYDVKM. V gave up 11 bases and J gave up 5 bases; unmatched junction bases: 13. The CDR3 extends over 14 amino acids. Here the CDR3 reads CAAQGAGGGTEAFF. The CDR3 region has the DNA TGTGCCGCTCAGGGGGCGGGCGGAGGGACTGAAGCTTTCTTT.

The rearrangement uses TRBV6-5 and TRBJ2-3; possible D gene TRBD2, 5 bases. Per germline, CDR1 MNHEY and CDR2 SVGAGI. This CDR3 has 15 amino acids. Trimming pared 0 bases from V and 4 bases from J, leaving 11 bases between. CDR3 DNA: TGTGCCAGCAGTTACTCTCCAGGAGGAGCAGATACGCAGTATTTT. Translated, it gives CASSYSPGGADTQYF.

This chain uses TRBV6-5 with TRBJ1-5; 7 bases are shared with TRBD1. J gave up 4 bases and V 0 bases, and 6 bases lay outside the gene matches. Per germline, CDR1 MNHEY and CDR2 SVGAGI. The CDR3 extends over 16 amino acids. CDR3 DNA: TGTGCCAGCAGTTACTCCTATGGACAGGAAAATCAGCCCCAGCATTTT. It translates to CASSYSYGQENQPQHF.

V usage is TRBV19 and J usage is TRBJ2-1, with 10 bases that match TRBD2. J was trimmed by 4 bases and V by 4 bases; bases with no gene match: 7. Germline V lookup: CDR1 LNHDA, CDR2 SQIVND (reference sequence). The CDR3 has 16 amino acids. CDR3 DNA sequence: TGTGCCAGTAGTAGGGAGATAGCGGGGGGTTACAATGAGCAGTTCTTC. Encoded protein: CASSREIAGGYNEQFF.

This clone appeared once. This chain uses TRBV3-1 (or the pseudogene TRBV3-2) with TRBJ1-6, with a tentative D call TRBD1 (5 bases). Germline CDR1 LGHDT, CDR2 YNNKEL (reference sequence). The CDR3 has 17 amino acids. The V end was cut by 5 bases, the J end by 1 base, with 15 bases between. The chain's CDR3 is CASSSGWRGSYNSPLHF. The CDR3 DNA sequence: TGTGCCAGCAGCTCGGGATGGAGGGGATCCTATAATTCACCCCTCCACTTT.

V is TRBV19 and J is TRBJ1-1; TRBD1 aligns across 10 bases. The CDR3 runs to 15 residues. J was trimmed by 3 bases and V by 4 bases; bases with no gene match: 5. Germline V CDR1 and CDR2: LNHDA, SQIVND (reference sequence). CDR3 loop: CASSRTGGLDTEAFF. CDR3 nucleotides: TGTGCCAGTAGTAGGACAGGGGGTCTGGACACTGAAGCTTTCTTT.

V and J are TRBV27 and TRBJ2-7, with a tentative D call TRBD2 (5 bases). With 0 bases removed from V and 0 bases from J, the gap between germline ends came to 9 bases. CDR3 size: 15 residues. The V gene's germline CDR1 is MNHEY and CDR2 SMNVEV (reference sequence). As DNA, the CDR3 is TGTGCCAGCAGTTTATCCGGGGTTAGCTCCTACGAGCAGTACTTC. Protein product: CASSLSGVSSYEQYF.

This clone was picked up a small number of times. This chain connects TRBV2 to TRBJ2-5, with D perhaps matching TRBD1 (6 bases). The CDR3 is 14 residues long. Looked up from germline, CDR1 is SNHLY and CDR2 is FYNNEI. V lost 7 bases to trimming and J lost 0 bases, with 12 bases between them. CDR3 sequence reads: CASIRDRNQETQYF. The CDR3 coding sequence is TGTGCCAGCATAAGAGACAGGAACCAAGAGACCCAGTACTTC.